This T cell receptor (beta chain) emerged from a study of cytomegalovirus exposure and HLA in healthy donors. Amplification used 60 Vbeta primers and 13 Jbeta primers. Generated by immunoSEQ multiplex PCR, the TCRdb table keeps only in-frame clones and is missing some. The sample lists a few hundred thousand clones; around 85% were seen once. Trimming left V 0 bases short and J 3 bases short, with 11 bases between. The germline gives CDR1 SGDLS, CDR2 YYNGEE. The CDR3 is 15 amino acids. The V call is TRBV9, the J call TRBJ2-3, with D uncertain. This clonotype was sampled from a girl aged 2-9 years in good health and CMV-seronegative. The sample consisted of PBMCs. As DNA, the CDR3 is TGTGCCAGCAGCGTAGGAAGCACGACTACAGATACGCAGTATTTT. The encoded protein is CASSVGSTTTDTQYF.